The 8 T cell receptor beta chains reported below all come from one sample, sequenced in a study of T-cell reconstitution after alpha-beta-depleted transplantation in children. Unique molecular identifiers were used in preparing the TCRbeta library. TCRdb reprocessed the PCR reads via MiXCR and lists one record per CDR3 protein. The data hold under 300,000 distinct CDR3 sequences, with around 10% observed a single time. The sequencing here drew on peripheral blood, taken 180 days after TCRalphabeta/CD19-depleted stem cell transplant. The origin of the receptors is a male patient between 2 and 15 years old who had a stem cell transplant for chronic granulomatous disease, so the T cells may come from the graft donor.

This clonotype was counted at least ten times. The chain carries TRBV7-3 and TRBJ2-3; 14 bases are a match to TRBD2. The CDR3 sequence is 17 residues long. The junction had 6 bases not matched to a gene; V was cut back by 2 bases and J by 5 bases. Germline CDR1 reads SGHTA; CDR2 reads FQGTGA. CDR3 coding DNA: TGTGCCAGCAGCTTACCCGGACTAGCGGGAGGCGGAGATACGCAGTATTTT. This gives the protein CASSLPGLAGGGDTQYF.

This clonotype was observed many times. V is TRBV11-2 and J is TRBJ2-3; the match to TRBD2 covers 15 bases. Looked up from germline, CDR1 is SGHAT and CDR2 is FQNNGV. The V and J ends lost 5 bases and 9 bases, in that order; junction bases with no gene match: 9. The CDR3 covers 16 residues. The CDR3 is CASSRGLAGGDGTQYF. The CDR3 coding sequence is TGTGCCAGCAGCCGTGGACTAGCGGGAGGGGACGGAACGCAGTATTTT. Looking up the rest from reference TRBV11-2 and TRBJ2-3 gives the full variable domain: EAGVAQSPRYKIIEKRQSVAFWCNPISGHATLYWYQQILGQGPKLLIQFQNNGVVDDSQLPKDRFSAERLKGVDSTLKIQPAKLEDSAVYLCASSRGLAGGDGTQYFGPGTRLTVL.

This clonotype was found many times. The chain joins TRBV28 to TRBJ2-5; D is unresolved. The CDR3 consists of 13 residues. V was clipped by 5 bases and J by 5 bases, with 12 bases between them. Per germline, CDR1 MDHEN and CDR2 SYDVKM. The CDR3 here is CASSPGLPETQYF. The CDR3 DNA sequence: TGTGCCAGCAGTCCAGGCCTCCCCGAGACCCAGTACTTC.

This clonotype has at least ten counts. The genes are TRBV20-1 and TRBJ2-3; 10 bases line up with TRBD1. Per the germline V gene, CDR1 is DFQATT and CDR2 is SNEGSKA (reference sequence). V dropped 2 bases and J dropped 2; count of bases not matched to a gene: 4. The CDR3 runs 15 residues. In DNA form, the CDR3 reads TGCAGTGCTAGAAGGGACAGGGGATACACAGATACGCAGTATTTT. It codes for CSARRDRGYTDTQYF.

This clonotype was found many times. The CDR3 here is CSAGQVVNEKLFF. The CDR3 region has the DNA TGCAGTGCTGGACAGGTGGTTAATGAAAAACTGTTTTTT. The V and J genes are TRBV20-1 and TRBJ1-4; 7 nucleotides agree with TRBD1. Germline lookup yields CDR1 DFQATT and CDR2 SNEGSKA (reference sequence). Trimming took 5 bases from V and 4 from J; bases not matched to a gene: 4. This CDR3 is built from 13 residues.

On this clonotype: A read error may explain this, as a much larger clone is one base away. The V call is TRBV20-1, the J call TRBJ2-7, with 11 bases fitting TRBD2. The CDR3 is 16 amino acids. Germline loops: CDR1 DFQATT, CDR2 SNEGSKA (reference sequence). The CDR3 nucleotides read TGCAGTGCTAGAGATACTACCGGGACTAGCGGCTACGAGCAGCACTTC. It encodes CSARDTTGTSGYEQHF.

The chain uses TRBV24-1 and TRBJ2-1, with 13 bases aligning to TRBD2. The CDR3 runs 17 residues. V trimming: 3 bases; J trimming: 2 bases; junction bases outside the gene matches: 3. Germline CDR1 KGHDR, CDR2 SFDVKD. CDR3 nucleotide sequence: TGTGCCACCAGTGATGCCGGGACTAGCGGGGCCTACAATGAGCAGTTCTTC. Its translation: CATSDAGTSGAYNEQFF.

This clonotype was seen a handful of times. The chain couples TRBV7-2 to TRBJ2-1, with 9 bases aligning to TRBD2. The CDR3 is made up of 17 amino acids. Germline values: CDR1 SGHTA, CDR2 FQGNSA. J lost 7 bases, V lost 5 bases, and 15 bases had no gene match. This CDR3 is CASSPRSGGGVKNEQFF. The CDR3 DNA reads as TGTGCCAGCAGCCCCAGGTCTGGCGGGGGGGTCAAGAATGAGCAGTTCTTC.